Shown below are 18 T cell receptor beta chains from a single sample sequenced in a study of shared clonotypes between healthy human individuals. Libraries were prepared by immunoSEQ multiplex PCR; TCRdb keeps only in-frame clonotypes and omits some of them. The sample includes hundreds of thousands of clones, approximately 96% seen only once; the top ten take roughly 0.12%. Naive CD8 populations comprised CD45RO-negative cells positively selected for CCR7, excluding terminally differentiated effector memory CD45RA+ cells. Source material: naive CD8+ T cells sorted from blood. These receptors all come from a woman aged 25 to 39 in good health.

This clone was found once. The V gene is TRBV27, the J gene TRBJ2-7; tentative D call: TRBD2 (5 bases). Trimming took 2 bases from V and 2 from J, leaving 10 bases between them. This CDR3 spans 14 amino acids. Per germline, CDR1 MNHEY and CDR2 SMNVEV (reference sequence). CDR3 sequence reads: CASSLRIATYEQYF. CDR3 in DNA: TGTGCCAGCAGTTTAAGGATAGCGACCTACGAGCAGTACTTC.

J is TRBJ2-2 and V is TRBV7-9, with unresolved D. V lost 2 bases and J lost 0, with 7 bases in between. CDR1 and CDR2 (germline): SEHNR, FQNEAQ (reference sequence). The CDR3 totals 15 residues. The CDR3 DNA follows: TGTGCCAGCAGCTTACCTAGTACGAACACCGGGGAGCTGTTTTTT. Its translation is CASSLPSTNTGELFF.

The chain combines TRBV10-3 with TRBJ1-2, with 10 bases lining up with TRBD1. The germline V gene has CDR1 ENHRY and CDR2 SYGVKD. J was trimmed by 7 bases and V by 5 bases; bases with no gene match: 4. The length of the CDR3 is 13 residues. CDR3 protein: CAISTGTGVGYTF. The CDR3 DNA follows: TGTGCCATCAGTACCGGGACAGGGGTTGGCTACACCTTC.

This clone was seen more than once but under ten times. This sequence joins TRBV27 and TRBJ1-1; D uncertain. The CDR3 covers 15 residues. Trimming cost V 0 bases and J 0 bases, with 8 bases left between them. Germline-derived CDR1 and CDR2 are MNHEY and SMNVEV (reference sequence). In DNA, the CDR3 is TGTGCCAGCAGTTTATCCCCGACGGTGAACACTGAAGCTTTCTTT. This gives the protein CASSLSPTVNTEAFF.

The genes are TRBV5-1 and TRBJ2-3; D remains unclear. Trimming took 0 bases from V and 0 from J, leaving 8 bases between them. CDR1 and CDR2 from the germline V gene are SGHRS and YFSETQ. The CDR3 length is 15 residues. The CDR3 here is CASSLEVPSTDTQYF. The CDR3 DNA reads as TGCGCCAGCAGCTTGGAAGTCCCGAGCACAGATACGCAGTATTTT. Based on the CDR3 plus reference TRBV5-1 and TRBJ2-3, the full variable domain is KAGVTQTPRYLIKTRGQQVTLSCSPISGHRSVSWYQQTPGQGLQFLFEYFSETQRNKGNFPGRFSGRQFSNSRSEMNVSTLELGDSALYLCASSLEVPSTDTQYFGPGTRLTVL.

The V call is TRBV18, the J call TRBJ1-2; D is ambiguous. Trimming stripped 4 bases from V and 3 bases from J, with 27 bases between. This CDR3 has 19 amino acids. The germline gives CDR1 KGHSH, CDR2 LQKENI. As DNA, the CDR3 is TGTGCCAGCTCACGCCTACAGACCCCATCCAGAGAGAGTGACTATGGCTACACCTTC. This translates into CASSRLQTPSRESDYGYTF.

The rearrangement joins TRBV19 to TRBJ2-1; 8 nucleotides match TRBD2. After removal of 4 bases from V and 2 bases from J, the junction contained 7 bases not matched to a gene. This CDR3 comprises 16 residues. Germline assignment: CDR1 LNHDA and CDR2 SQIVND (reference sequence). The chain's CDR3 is CASSTRLASAYNEQFF. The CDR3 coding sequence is TGTGCCAGTAGTACCAGACTAGCGAGTGCCTACAATGAGCAGTTCTTC. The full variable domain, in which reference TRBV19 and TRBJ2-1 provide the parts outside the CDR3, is DGGITQSPKYLFRKEGQNVTLSCEQNLNHDAMYWYRQDPGQGLRLIYYSQIVNDFQKGDIAEGYSVSREKKESFPLTVTSAQKNPTAFYLCASSTRLASAYNEQFFGPGTRLTVL.

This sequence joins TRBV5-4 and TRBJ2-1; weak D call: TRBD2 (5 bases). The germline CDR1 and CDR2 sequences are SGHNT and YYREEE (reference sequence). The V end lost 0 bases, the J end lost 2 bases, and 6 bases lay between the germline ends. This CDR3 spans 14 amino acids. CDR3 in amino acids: CASSLGRAYNEQFF. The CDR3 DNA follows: TGTGCCAGCAGCTTGGGGCGGGCCTACAATGAGCAGTTCTTC.

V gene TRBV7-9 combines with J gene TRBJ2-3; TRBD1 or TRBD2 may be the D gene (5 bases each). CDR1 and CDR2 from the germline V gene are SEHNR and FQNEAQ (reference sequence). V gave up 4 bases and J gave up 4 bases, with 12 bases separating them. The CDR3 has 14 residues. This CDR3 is CASSWDVGADTQYF. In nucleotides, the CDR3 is TGTGCCAGCAGCTGGGACGTGGGTGCAGATACGCAGTATTTT.

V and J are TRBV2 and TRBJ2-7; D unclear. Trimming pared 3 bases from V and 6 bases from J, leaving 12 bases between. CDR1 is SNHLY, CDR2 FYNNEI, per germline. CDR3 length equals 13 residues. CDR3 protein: CASSDTSLSEQYF. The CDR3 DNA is TGTGCCAGCAGTGATACTTCCCTTAGCGAGCAGTACTTC.

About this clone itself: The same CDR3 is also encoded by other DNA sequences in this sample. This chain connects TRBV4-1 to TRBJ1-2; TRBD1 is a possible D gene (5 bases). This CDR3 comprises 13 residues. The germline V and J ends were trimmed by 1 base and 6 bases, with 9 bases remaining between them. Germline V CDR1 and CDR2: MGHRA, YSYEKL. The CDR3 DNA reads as TGCGCCAGCAGCCAAGTTGGGGGAAATGGCTACACCTTC. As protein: CASSQVGGNGYTF.

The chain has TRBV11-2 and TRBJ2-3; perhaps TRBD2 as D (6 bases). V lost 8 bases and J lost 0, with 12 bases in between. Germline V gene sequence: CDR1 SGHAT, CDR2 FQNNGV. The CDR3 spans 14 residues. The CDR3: CASYGGSSTDTQYF. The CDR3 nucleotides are TGTGCCAGCTATGGGGGGTCTAGCACAGATACGCAGTATTTT.

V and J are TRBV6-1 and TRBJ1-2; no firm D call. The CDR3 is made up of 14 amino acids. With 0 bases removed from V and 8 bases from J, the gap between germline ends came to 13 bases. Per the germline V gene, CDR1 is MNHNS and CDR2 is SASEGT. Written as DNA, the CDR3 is TGTGCCAGCAGTGAAGCGCGATACGGGTGGGGCTACACCTTC. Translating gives CASSEARYGWGYTF.

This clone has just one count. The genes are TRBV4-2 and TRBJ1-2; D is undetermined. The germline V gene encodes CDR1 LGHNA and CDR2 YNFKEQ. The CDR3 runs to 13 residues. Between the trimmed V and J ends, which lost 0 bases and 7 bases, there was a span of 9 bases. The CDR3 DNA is TGTGCCAGCAGCCAAGAGCTGGGAGCTGGCTACACCTTC. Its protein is CASSQELGAGYTF.

The CDR3 region has the DNA TGTGCCAGCAGCTTAGGAGTTCAGGGGGGCTCCTACAATGAGCAGTTCTTC. It specifies CASSLGVQGGSYNEQFF. V is TRBV11-2 and J is TRBJ2-1, with a weak D call TRBD1 (7 bases). This CDR3 is built from 17 residues. Deletions cut 1 base from V and 0 bases from J, with 13 bases between. In germline, CDR1 is SGHAT, CDR2 FQNNGV.

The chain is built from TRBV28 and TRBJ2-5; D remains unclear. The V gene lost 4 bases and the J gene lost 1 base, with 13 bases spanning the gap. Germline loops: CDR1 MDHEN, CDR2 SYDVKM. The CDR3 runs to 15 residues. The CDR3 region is CASSSTPGFQETQYF. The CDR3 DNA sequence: TGTGCCAGCAGTTCAACGCCAGGTTTCCAAGAGACCCAGTACTTC.

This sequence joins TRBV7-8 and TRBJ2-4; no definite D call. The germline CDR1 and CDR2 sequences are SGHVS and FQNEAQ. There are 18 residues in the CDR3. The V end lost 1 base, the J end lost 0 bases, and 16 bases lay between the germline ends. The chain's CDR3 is CASSLVAREPLAKNIQYF. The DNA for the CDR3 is TGTGCCAGCAGCTTAGTAGCAAGGGAACCTCTAGCCAAAAACATTCAGTACTTC.

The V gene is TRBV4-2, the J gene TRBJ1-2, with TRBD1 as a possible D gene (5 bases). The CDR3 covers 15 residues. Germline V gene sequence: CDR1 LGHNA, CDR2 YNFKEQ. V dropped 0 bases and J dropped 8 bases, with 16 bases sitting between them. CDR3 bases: TGTGCCAGCAGCCAAGAGGGAGGGGACCTGGGAGGCTACACCTTC. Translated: CASSQEGGDLGGYTF.